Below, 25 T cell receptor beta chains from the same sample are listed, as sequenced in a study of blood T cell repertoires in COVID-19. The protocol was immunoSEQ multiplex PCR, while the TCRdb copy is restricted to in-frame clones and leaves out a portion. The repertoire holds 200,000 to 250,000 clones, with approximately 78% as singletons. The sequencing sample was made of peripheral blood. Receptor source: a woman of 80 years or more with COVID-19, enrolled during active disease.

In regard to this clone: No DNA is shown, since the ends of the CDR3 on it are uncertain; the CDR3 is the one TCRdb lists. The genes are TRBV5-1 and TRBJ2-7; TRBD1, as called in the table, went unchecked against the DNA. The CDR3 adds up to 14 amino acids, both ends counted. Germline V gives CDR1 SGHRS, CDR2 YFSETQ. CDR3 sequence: CASSSSTGQSEQYF.

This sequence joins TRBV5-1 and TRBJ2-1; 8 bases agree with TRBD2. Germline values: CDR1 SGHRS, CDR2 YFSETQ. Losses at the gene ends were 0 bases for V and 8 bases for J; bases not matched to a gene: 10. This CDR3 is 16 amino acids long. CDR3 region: CASSLVARRGAHEQFF. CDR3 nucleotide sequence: TGCGCCAGCAGCTTGGTCGCAAGGCGGGGGGCCCATGAGCAGTTCTTC.

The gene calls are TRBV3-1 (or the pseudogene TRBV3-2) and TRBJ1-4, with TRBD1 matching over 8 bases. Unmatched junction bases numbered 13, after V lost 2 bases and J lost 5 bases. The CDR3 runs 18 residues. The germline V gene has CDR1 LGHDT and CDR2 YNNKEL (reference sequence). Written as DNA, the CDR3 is TGTGCCAGCAGCCAACTGCCGTGGACAGGGAGGGTAAATGAAAAACTGTTTTTT. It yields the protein CASSQLPWTGRVNEKLFF.

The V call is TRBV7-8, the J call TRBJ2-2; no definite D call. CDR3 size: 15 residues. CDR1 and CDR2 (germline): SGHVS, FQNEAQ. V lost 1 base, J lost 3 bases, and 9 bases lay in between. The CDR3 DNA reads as TGTGCCAGCAGCTTAGACGCTATTTACACCGGGGAGCTGTTTTTT. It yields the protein CASSLDAIYTGELFF.

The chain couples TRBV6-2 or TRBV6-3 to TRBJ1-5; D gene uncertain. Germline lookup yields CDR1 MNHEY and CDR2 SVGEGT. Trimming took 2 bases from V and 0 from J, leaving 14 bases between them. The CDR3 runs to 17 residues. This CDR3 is CASSYPGAFYSNQPQHF. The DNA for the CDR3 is TGTGCCAGCAGTTACCCTGGAGCTTTTTATAGCAATCAGCCCCAGCATTTT.

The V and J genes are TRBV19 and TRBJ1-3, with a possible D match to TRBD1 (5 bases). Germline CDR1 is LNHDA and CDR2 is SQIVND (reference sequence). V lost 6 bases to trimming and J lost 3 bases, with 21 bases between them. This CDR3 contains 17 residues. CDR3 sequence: CASSIFSGSLSGNTIYF. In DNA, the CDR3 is TGTGCCAGTAGCATCTTTTCAGGGTCCTTGAGTGGAAACACCATATATTTT.

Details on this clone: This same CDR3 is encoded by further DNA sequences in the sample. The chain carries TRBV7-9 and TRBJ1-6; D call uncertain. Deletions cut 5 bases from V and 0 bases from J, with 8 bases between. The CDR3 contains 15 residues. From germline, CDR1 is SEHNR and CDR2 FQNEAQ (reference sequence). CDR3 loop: CASSSGSSYNSPLHF. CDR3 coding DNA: TGTGCCAGCAGCAGCGGGAGCTCCTATAATTCACCCCTCCACTTT.

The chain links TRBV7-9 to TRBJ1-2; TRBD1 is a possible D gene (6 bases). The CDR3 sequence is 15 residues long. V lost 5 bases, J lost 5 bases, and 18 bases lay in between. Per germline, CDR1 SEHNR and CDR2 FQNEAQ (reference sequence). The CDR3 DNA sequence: TGTGCCAGCAGCCCGGCTCACAGGGTGGAATATGGCTACACCTTC. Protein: CASSPAHRVEYGYTF.

The CDR3 sequence is CASSDFGTANEQFF. DNA of the CDR3: TGTGCCAGCAGTGACTTTGGGACAGCCAATGAGCAGTTCTTC. The rearrangement links TRBV6-4 to TRBJ2-1; 7 bases fit TRBD1. The CDR3 runs 14 residues. V lost 1 base to trimming and J lost 6 bases; unmatched junction nucleotides: 3. CDR1 MRHNA and CDR2 SNTAGT come from the germline V gene.

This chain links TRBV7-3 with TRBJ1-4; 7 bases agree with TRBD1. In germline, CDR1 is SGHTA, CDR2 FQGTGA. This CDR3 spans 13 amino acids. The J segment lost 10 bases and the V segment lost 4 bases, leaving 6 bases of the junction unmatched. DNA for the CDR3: TGTGCCAGCAGCTCCTCGGCAGGGGGAAAACTGTTTTTT. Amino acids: CASSSSAGGKLFF. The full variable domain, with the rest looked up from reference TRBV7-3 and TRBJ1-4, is GAGVSQTPSNKVTEKGKYVELRCDPISGHTALYWYRQSLGQGPEFLIYFQGTGAADDSGLPNDRFFAVRPEGSVSTLKIQRTERGDSAVYLCASSSSAGGKLFFGSGTQLSVL.

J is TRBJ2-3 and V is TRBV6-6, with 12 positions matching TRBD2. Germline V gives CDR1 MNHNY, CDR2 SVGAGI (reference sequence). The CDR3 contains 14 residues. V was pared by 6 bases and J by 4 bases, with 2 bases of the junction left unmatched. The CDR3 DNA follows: TGTGCCAGCAGCTGGACTAGCGGGGCAGATACGCAGTATTTT. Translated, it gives CASSWTSGADTQYF.

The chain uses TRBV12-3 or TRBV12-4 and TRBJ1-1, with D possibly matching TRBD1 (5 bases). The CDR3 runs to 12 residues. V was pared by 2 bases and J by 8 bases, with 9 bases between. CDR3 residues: CASSLRGGEAFF. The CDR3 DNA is TGTGCCAGCAGTTTAAGGGGAGGGGAAGCTTTCTTT.

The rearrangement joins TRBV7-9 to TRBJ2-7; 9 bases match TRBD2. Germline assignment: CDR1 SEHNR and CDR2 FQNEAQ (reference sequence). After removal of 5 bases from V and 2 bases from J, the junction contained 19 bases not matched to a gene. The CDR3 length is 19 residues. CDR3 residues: CASSQDSGEAGGLPYEQYF. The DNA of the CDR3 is TGTGCCAGCAGCCAAGACTCAGGGGAGGCGGGAGGGCTCCCCTACGAGCAGTACTTC.

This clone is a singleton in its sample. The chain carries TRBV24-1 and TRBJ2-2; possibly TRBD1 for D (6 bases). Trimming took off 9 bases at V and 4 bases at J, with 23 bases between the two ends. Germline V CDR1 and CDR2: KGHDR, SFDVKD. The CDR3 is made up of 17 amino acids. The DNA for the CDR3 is TGTGCCACCGGCCTGAGGGTCAGGGACAAATTCACCGGGGAGCTGTTTTTT. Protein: CATGLRVRDKFTGELFF.

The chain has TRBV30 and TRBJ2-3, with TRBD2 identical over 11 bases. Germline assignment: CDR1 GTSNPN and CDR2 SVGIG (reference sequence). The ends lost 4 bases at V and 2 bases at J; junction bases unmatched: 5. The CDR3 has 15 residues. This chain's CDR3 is CAWKGLADFTDTQYF. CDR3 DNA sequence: TGTGCCTGGAAGGGACTAGCGGATTTCACAGATACGCAGTATTTT.

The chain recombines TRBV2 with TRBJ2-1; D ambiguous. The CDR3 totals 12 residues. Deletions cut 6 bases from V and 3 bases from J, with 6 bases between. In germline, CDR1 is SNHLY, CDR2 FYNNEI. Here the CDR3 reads CASSSGYNEQFF. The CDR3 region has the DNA TGTGCCAGCAGCTCGGGCTACAATGAGCAGTTCTTC.

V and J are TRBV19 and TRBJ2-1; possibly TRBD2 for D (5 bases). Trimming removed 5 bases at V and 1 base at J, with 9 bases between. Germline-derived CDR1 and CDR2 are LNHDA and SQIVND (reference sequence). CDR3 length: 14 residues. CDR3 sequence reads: CASSLDLSYNEQFF. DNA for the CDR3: TGTGCCAGTAGTTTGGACTTATCCTACAATGAGCAGTTCTTC.

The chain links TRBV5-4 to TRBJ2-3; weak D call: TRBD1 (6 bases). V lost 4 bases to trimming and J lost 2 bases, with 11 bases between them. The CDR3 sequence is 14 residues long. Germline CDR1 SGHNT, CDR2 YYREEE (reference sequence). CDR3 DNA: TGTGCCAGCAGCACCGGACAGTTCACAGATACGCAGTATTTT. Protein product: CASSTGQFTDTQYF.

Here the CDR3 reads CASSSGLLNYGYTF. CDR3 coding DNA: TGTGCCAGCAGCTCAGGCCTTTTGAACTATGGCTACACCTTC. V is TRBV5-8 and J is TRBJ1-2; D remains unclear. Between the trimmed V and J ends, which lost 3 bases and 2 bases, there was a span of 11 bases. The CDR3 covers 14 residues. The germline CDR1 and CDR2 sequences are SGHTS and YDEGEE.

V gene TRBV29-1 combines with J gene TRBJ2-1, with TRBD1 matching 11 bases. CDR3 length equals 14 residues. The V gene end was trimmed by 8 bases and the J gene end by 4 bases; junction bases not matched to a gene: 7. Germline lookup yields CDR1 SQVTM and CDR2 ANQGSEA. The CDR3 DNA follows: TGCAGCCATCAGGACAGGGGGCGTTACAATGAGCAGTTCTTC. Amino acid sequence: CSHQDRGRYNEQFF.

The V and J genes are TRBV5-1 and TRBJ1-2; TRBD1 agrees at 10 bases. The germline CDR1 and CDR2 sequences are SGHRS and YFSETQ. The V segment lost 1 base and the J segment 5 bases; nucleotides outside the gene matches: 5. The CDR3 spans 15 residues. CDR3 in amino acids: CASSLYGTGVYGYTF. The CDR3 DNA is TGCGCCAGCAGCTTGTACGGGACAGGGGTTTATGGCTACACCTTC. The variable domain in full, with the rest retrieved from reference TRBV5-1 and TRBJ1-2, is KAGVTQTPRYLIKTRGQQVTLSCSPISGHRSVSWYQQTPGQGLQFLFEYFSETQRNKGNFPGRFSGRQFSNSRSEMNVSTLELGDSALYLCASSLYGTGVYGYTFGSGTRLTVV.

The CDR3 is CASSRGGRGLETQYF. Written as DNA, the CDR3 is TGTGCCAGCAGCCGTGGGGGGAGAGGATTAGAGACCCAGTACTTC. The gene calls are TRBV11-2 and TRBJ2-5; the D gene is possibly TRBD2 (6 bases). The ends were cut back, 5 bases at V and 4 bases at J, with 17 bases in the middle. Germline lookup yields CDR1 SGHAT and CDR2 FQNNGV. This CDR3 is built from 15 residues.

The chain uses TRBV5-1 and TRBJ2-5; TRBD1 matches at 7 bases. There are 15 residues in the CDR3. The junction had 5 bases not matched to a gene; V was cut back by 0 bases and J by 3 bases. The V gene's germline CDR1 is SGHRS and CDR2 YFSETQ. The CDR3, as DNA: TGCGCCAGCAGCTTGGGACAGGGAGTGGAAGAGACCCAGTACTTC. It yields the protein CASSLGQGVEETQYF. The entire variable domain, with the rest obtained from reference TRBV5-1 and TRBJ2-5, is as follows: KAGVTQTPRYLIKTRGQQVTLSCSPISGHRSVSWYQQTPGQGLQFLFEYFSETQRNKGNFPGRFSGRQFSNSRSEMNVSTLELGDSALYLCASSLGQGVEETQYFGPGTRLLVL.

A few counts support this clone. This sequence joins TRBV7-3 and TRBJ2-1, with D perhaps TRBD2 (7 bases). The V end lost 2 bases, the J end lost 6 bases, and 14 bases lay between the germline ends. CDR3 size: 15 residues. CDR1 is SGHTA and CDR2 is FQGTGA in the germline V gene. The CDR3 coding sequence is TGTGCCAGCAGCTTAGAGGCGGGGGCCCGCAATGAGCAGTTCTTC. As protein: CASSLEAGARNEQFF.

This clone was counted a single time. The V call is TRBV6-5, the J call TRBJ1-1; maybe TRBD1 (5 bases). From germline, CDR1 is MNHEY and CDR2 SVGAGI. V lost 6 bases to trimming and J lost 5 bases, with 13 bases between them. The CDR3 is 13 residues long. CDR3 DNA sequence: TGTGCCAGCAGCCTTAACCAGGGTACTGAAGCTTTCTTT. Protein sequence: CASSLNQGTEAFF.